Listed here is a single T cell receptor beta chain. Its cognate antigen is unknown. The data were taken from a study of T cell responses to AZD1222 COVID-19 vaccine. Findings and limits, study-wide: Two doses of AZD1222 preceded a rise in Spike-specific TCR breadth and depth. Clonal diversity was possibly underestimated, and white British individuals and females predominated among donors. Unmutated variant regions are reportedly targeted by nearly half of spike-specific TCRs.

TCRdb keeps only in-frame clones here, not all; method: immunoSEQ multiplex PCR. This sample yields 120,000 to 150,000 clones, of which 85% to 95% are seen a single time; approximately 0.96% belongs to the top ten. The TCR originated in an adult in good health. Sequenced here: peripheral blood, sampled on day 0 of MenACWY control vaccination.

In DNA, the CDR3 is TGTGCCAGTAGTATTAGGCCTGAGGGCACCGGGGAGCTGTTTTTT. It translates to CASSIRPEGTGELFF. The chain recombines TRBV19 with TRBJ2-2; D is perhaps TRBD2 (5 bases). Per the germline V gene, CDR1 is LNHDA and CDR2 is SQIVND (reference sequence). Trimming left V 3 bases short and J 4 bases short, with 12 bases between. This CDR3 comprises 15 residues. The full variable domain, its missing parts supplied by reference TRBV19 and TRBJ2-2, is DGGITQSPKYLFRKEGQNVTLSCEQNLNHDAMYWYRQDPGQGLRLIYYSQIVNDFQKGDIAEGYSVSREKKESFPLTVTSAQKNPTAFYLCASSIRPEGTGELFFGEGSRLTVL.